This T cell receptor (beta chain) was obtained from a study of blood T cell repertoires in COVID-19. Study in general: Samples came from the United States, Italy and Spain, spanning acute and convalescent COVID-19.

The CDR3 is 17 amino acids. Trimming removed 3 bases from V and 4 bases from J; junction bases left unmatched: 7. Germline lookup yields CDR1 MNHEY and CDR2 SMNVEV (reference sequence). The repertoire was sequenced with immunoSEQ multiplex PCR; TCRdb's copy has only in-frame clones and lacks some. The repertoire holds some 99,000 clones, with over 70% as singletons. The chain carries TRBV27 and TRBJ2-7, with TRBD2 matching 15 bases. The source of this sequence is a man between 70 and 80 years old with acute or convalescent COVID-19. The sample comprised peripheral blood. The CDR3, as DNA: TGTGCCAGCAGTTTTTCCCCCGGACTAGCGGGAGGGTACGAGCAGTACTTC. The encoded protein is CASSFSPGLAGGYEQYF.